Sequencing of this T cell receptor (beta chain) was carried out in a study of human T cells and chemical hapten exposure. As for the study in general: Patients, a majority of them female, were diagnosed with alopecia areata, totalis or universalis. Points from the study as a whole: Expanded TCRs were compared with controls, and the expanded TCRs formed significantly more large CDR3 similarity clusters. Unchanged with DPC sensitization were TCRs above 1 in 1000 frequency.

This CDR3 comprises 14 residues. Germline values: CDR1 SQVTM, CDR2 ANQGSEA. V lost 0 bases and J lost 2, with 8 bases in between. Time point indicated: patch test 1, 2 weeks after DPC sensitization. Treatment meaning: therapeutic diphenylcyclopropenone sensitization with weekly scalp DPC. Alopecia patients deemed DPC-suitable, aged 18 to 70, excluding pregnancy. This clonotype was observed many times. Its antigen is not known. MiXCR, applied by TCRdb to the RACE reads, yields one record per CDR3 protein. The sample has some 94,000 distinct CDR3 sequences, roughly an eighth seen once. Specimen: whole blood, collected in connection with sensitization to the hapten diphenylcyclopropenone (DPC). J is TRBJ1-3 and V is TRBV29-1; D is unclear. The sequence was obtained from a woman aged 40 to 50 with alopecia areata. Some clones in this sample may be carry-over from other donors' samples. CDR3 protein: CSVEDDRPGNTIYF. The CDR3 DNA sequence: TGCAGCGTTGAAGACGACCGTCCTGGAAACACCATATATTTT.